This T cell receptor (beta chain) was retrieved from a study of OX40 agonist ivuxolimab in advanced cancers. Study at large: Patients were 82.7% male with ages roughly 20 to 90, mean approximately 55. Study-wide findings and caveats: At doses 0.1 to 3.0 mg/kg, CD4+ and CD8+ clones expanded.

As for this clone: Its specificity is not known.

The germline gives CDR1 SGHDT, CDR2 YYEEEE. The CDR3 runs 16 residues. V trimming: 2 bases; J trimming: 1 base; junction bases outside the gene matches: 5. Some clones are missing from TCRdb's copy, which holds only in-frame ones; the method was immunoSEQ multiplex PCR. The sample lists some 50,000 clones; approximately 91% were seen once. This sample comprised CD4+ or CD8+ T cells sorted from blood, obtained in a trial of the OX40 agonist ivuxolimab. The TCR originated in an adult with an advanced solid tumor such as melanoma, head and neck, liver or kidney cancer. The J gene is TRBJ2-3, the V gene TRBV5-6; TRBD2 matches at 9 bases. The CDR3, as DNA: TGTGCCAGCAGCTTTCCAGCGGGAGGAGGCACAGATACGCAGTATTTT. Amino acid sequence: CASSFPAGGGTDTQYF. Looking up the rest from reference TRBV5-6 and TRBJ2-3 gives the full variable domain: DAGVTQSPTHLIKTRGQQVTLRCSPKSGHDTVSWYQQALGQGPQFIFQYYEEEERQRGNFPDRFSGHQFPNYSSELNVNALLLGDSALYLCASSFPAGGGTDTQYFGPGTRLTVL.